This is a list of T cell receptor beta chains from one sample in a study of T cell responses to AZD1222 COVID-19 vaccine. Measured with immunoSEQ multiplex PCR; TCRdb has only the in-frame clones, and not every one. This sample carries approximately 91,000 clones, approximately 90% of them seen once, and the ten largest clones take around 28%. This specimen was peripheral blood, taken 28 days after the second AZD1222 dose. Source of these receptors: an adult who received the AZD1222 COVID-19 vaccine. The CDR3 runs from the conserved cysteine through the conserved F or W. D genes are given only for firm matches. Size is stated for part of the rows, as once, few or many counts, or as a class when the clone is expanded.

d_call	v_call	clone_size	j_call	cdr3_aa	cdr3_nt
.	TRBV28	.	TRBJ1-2	CASSLRIQGGYTF	TGTGCCAGCAGTTTAAGGATCCAGGGAGGCTACACCTTC
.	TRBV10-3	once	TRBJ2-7	CAISGVPSDEQYF	TGTGCCATCAGTGGGGTCCCATCCGACGAGCAGTACTTC
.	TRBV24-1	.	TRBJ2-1	CATGTESYNEQFF	TGTGCCACTGGGACTGAATCCTACAATGAGCAGTTCTTC
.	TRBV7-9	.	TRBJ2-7	CASRGGGTYEQYF	TGTGCCAGCAGGGGAGGAGGGACCTACGAGCAGTACTTC
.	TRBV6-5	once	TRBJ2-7	CASKDFSYEQYF	TGTGCCAGCAAGGATTTCTCCTACGAGCAGTACTTC
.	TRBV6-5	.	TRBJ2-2	CATRSTGELFF	TGTGCCACCCGGTCGACCGGGGAGCTGTTTTTT
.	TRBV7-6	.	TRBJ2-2	CASSLGAAGVTGELFF	TGTGCCAGCAGCTTAGGGGCAGCAGGGGTCACCGGGGAGCTGTTTTTT
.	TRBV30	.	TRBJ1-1	CAWRREDLLNTEAFF	TGTGCCTGGAGGAGAGAGGACTTACTTAACACTGAAGCTTTCTTT
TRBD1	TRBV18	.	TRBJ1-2	CASSPEAGTGALANYGYTF	TGTGCCAGCTCACCGGAAGCCGGGACAGGGGCTTTAGCTAACTATGGCTACACCTTC
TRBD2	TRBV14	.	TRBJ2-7	CASSPLAGSEDEQYF	TGTGCCAGCAGCCCACTAGCGGGAAGCGAGGACGAGCAGTACTTC
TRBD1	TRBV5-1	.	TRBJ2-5	CASSRDRGQETQYF	TGCGCCAGCAGCCGGGACAGGGGTCAAGAGACCCAGTACTTC
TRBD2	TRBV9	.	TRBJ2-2	CASSVGGAGDTGELFF	TGTGCCAGCAGCGTAGGTGGGGCGGGAGACACCGGGGAGCTGTTTTTT
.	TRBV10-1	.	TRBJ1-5	CASSENRGNQPQHF	TGCGCCAGCAGTGAGAACAGAGGAAATCAGCCCCAGCATTTT
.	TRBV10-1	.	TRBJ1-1	CASSPNQGLNTEAFF	TGCGCCAGCAGCCCCAATCAGGGTCTGAACACTGAAGCTTTCTTT
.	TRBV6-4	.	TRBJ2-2	CASSDSAGNTGELFF	TGTGCCAGCAGTGACTCGGCTGGGAACACCGGGGAGCTGTTTTTT
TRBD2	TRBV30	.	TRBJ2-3	CAVRRAGGRDTQYF	TGTGCCGTCCGGCGAGCGGGAGGGAGGGATACGCAGTATTTT
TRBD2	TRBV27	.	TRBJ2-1	CASSFDVAGEQFF	TGTGCCAGCAGTTTTGATGTAGCGGGCGAGCAGTTCTTC